This entry lists 10 T cell receptor beta chains sequenced from one sample in a study of blood T cells in healthy people across ages. Through a sample-barcoded 5' primer and a J-beta primer mix, a second PCR was run for roughly 6 to 12 cycles. MiXCR, applied by TCRdb to the 5' RACE reads, yields one record per CDR3 protein. The repertoire has about 640,000 distinct CDR3 sequences, about 54% of them found once; the top ten carry 30% to 45%. The source material was blood. These receptors all stem from a man between 60 and 70 years old in good health.

The V call is TRBV29-1, the J call TRBJ1-3; 10 nucleotides align to TRBD1. V shed 6 bases and J 9 bases; nucleotides not matched to a gene: 5. Germline CDR1 SQVTM, CDR2 ANQGSEA. This CDR3 has 12 residues. DNA of the CDR3: TGCAGCGTCGGACAGGGGGAGAGCACCATATATTTT. Translated: CSVGQGESTIYF.

The gene calls are TRBV28 and TRBJ2-1; D is tentatively TRBD1 or TRBD2 (6 bases each). Trimming cost V 6 bases and J 4 bases, with 22 bases left between them. Per germline, CDR1 MDHEN and CDR2 SYDVKM. The CDR3 has 17 residues. CDR3 in amino acids: CASSPTPGAPRYNEQFF. CDR3 coding DNA: TGTGCCAGCAGCCCAACGCCGGGGGCCCCCCGGTACAATGAGCAGTTCTTC. Looking up the rest from reference TRBV28 and TRBJ2-1 gives the full variable domain: DVKVTQSSRYLVKRTGEKVFLECVQDMDHENMFWYRQDPGLGLRLIYFSYDVKMKEKGDIPEGYSVSREKKERFSLILESASTNQTSMYLCASSPTPGAPRYNEQFFGPGTRLTVL.

This clonotype was recorded at least ten times. This sequence joins TRBV7-9 and TRBJ2-3, with D perhaps TRBD1 (6 bases). CDR3 size: 12 residues. In germline, CDR1 is SEHNR, CDR2 FQNEAQ (reference sequence). Trimming took off 2 bases at V and 12 bases at J, with 12 bases between the two ends. In DNA, the CDR3 is TGTGCCAGCAGCTTAATGGGGACATACCAGTATTTT. Its protein product is CASSLMGTYQYF.

This chain uses TRBV27 with TRBJ1-4, with 11 bases matching TRBD1. With V trimmed by 6 bases and J by 10 bases, 10 bases remained unmatched. The CDR3 runs 15 residues. Germline V lookup: CDR1 MNHEY, CDR2 SMNVEV (reference sequence). DNA of the CDR3: TGTGCCAGCAGGAGGACAGGGGGCCCGAGGGGAAAACTGTTTTTT. Translated: CASRRTGGPRGKLFF. Full variable domain (missing parts from reference TRBV27 and TRBJ1-4): EAQVTQNPRYLITVTGKKLTVTCSQNMNHEYMSWYRQDPGLGLRQIYYSMNVEVTDKGDVPEGYKVSRKEKRNFPLILESPSPNQTSLYFCASRRTGGPRGKLFFGSGTQLSVL.

The J gene is TRBJ2-7, the V gene TRBV20-1; 10 bases map to TRBD2. V was clipped by 6 bases and J by 3 bases; unmatched bases: 8. CDR1 and CDR2 from the germline V gene are DFQATT and SNEGSKA (reference sequence). CDR3 length: 14 amino acids. CDR3 in amino acids: CSASRPSGSYEQYF. As DNA, the CDR3 is TGCAGTGCCAGCCGACCTAGCGGGAGCTACGAGCAGTACTTC.

This clonotype was counted many times. CDR3 protein: CASRQRGGSTDTQYF. CDR3 coding DNA: TGTGCCAGCAGGCAGCGGGGGGGAAGCACAGATACGCAGTATTTT. This chain uses TRBV6-5 with TRBJ2-3; 10 nucleotides agree with TRBD2. After removal of 6 bases from V and 0 bases from J, the junction contained 3 bases not matched to a gene. CDR1 and CDR2 from the germline V gene are MNHEY and SVGAGI. CDR3 length: 15 amino acids.

The chain couples TRBV29-1 to TRBJ2-5, with 7 nucleotides matching TRBD2. Trimming cost V 6 bases and J 5 bases; bases outside gene matches: 9. CDR1 is SQVTM and CDR2 is ANQGSEA in the germline V gene. The length of the CDR3 is 13 residues. CDR3 nucleotide sequence: TGCAGCGTCCCTGGACTAGGAGGCGAGACCCAGTACTTC. As protein: CSVPGLGGETQYF.

This clonotype was detected only once. V usage is TRBV21-1 and J usage is TRBJ2-7. TRBV21-1 is tagged as a pseudogene. The CDR3 totals 16 residues. As DNA, the CDR3 is TGTGCCAGCAGCAAAGTTTTGGGGAAATGCTCCTACGAGCAGTACTTC. Its protein product is CASSKVLGKCSYEQYF.

V usage is TRBV3-1 and J usage is TRBJ1-4; 7 bases agree with TRBD1. J was trimmed by 8 bases and V by 5 bases; bases with no gene match: 8. The CDR3 covers 14 residues. Germline CDR1 LGHDT, CDR2 YNNKEL (reference sequence). This CDR3 reads CASSRDRNQEKLFF. In nucleotides, the CDR3 is TGTGCCAGCAGCAGGGACAGAAACCAAGAAAAACTGTTTTTT.

This clonotype was picked up many times. Compared with germline, one end of the junction differs, possibly owing to a read error. The chain carries TRBV12-3 or TRBV12-4 and TRBJ2-3; tentatively, D is TRBD2 (6 bases). CDR3 length equals 14 residues. The CDR3 coding sequence is TGTGCCAGCAGTTTTAGAGTGGGAGGAGATATGCAGTATTTT. It is translated as CASSFRVGGDMQYF.